This T cell receptor beta chain was observed in a study of immune evolution from preneoplasia to lung adenocarcinoma. Study context: HLA loss of heterozygosity: under 7.5% AIS, about 15% MIA, about 32% ADC, none AAH.

TCRdb's copy holds only in-frame clones and misses some; the assay was immunoSEQ multiplex PCR. The sample yields 12,000 to 15,000 clones, 65% to 90% seen once. Overall study findings and caveats: Normal lung had the highest top T cell clone frequencies.

Each case's diagnosis was confirmed by two pathologists on H&E. Per germline, CDR1 MRHNA and CDR2 SNTAGT. The CDR3 totals 15 residues. Trimming cost V 10 bases and J 2 bases; bases outside gene matches: 10. This clone appeared a single time. Its antigen is unknown. This sequence was found in a donor at least 70 years old with lung adenocarcinoma. Sample: FFPE lung adenocarcinoma in situ tissue. The chain links TRBV6-4 to TRBJ2-3; TRBD2 matches at 9 bases. The chain's CDR3 is CATPPLAGLTDTQYF. Written as DNA, the CDR3 is TGTGCCACCCCGCCTCTAGCGGGACTCACAGATACGCAGTATTTT.